The T cell receptor beta chain described here comes from a study of shared clonotypes between healthy human individuals. TCRdb's copy holds only in-frame clones and misses some; the assay was immunoSEQ multiplex PCR. The sample shows about 600,000 clones, more than 95% of them seen only once. The origin of this receptor is a woman younger than 45 in good health. Sequencing was done on a sample of naive CD4+ T cells sorted from blood. Sample subset: CD45RA+ positively selected.

Here the CDR3 DNA reads TGTGCCAGCAGTCCGCCTATACAGGGCCAAACCTACGAGCAGTACTTC. Its protein product is CASSPPIQGQTYEQYF. The genes are TRBV28 and TRBJ2-7; TRBD1 might be the D (6 bases). The CDR3 sequence is 16 residues long. The germline CDR1 and CDR2 sequences are MDHEN and SYDVKM. Trimming cost V 5 bases and J 2 bases, with 19 bases left between them.